The rows below give T cell receptor beta chains drawn from one sample of a study of cytomegalovirus exposure and HLA in healthy donors. Generated by immunoSEQ multiplex PCR, the TCRdb table keeps only in-frame clones and is missing some. Of 240,000 or so clones detected, about 80% appear once; the ten largest clones hold roughly 5%. Sequencing was done on a sample of PBMCs. Receptors originate from a woman aged 40 to 49 in good health and CMV-seropositive. Both conserved end residues are part of each CDR3. The D gene is left open where the match is weak. Size values are once, few and many counts, or a class for expanded clones, and some rows have none.

TRBJ2-2,TRBD2,16,-,TRBV5-1,TGCGCCAGCAGCTCCGGACTAGCGGCGAACACCGGGGAGCTGTTTTTT,CASSSGLAANTGELFF
TRBJ2-7,TRBD1,16,-,TRBV5-4,TGTGCCAGCAGCACCCTTTCCGGGACAGAGACCTACGAGCAGTACTTC,CASSTLSGTETYEQYF
TRBJ1-5,TRBD1,17,-,TRBV25-1,TGTGCCAGCAGTGAAACAGGGGGACAGGGAGGCAATCAGCCCCAGCATTTT,CASSETGGQGGNQPQHF
TRBJ1-5,TRBD1,15,-,TRBV5-1,TGCGCCAGCAGCTGGACAGGCGAGAGCAATCAGCCCCAGCATTTT,CASSWTGESNQPQHF
TRBJ1-1,-,11,once,TRBV2,TGTGCCAGCATAGTTCGTGGTGGAGCTTTCTTT,CASIVRGGAFF
TRBJ1-1,-,13,-,TRBV2,TGTGCCAGCGGCACTTCACTCGGGACTGAAGCTTTCTTT,CASGTSLGTEAFF
TRBJ2-7,-,15,-,TRBV15,TGTGCCACCAGCAGAGAGGCCCTGGCAGGGGACGAGCAGTACTTC,CATSREALAGDEQYF
TRBJ2-7,-,14,-,TRBV9,TGTGCCAGCAGCTCTAGCCCCTCCCCCCACGAGCAGTACTTC,CASSSSPSPHEQYF
TRBJ1-5,-,15,-,TRBV4-3,TGCGCCAGCAGCCAAGACAGGGATAGCAATCAGCCCCAGCATTTT,CASSQDRDSNQPQHF
TRBJ2-7,TRBD2,13,-,TRBV18,TGTGCCAGCTCACCAGGACTAGCTGGCGAGCAGTACTTC,CASSPGLAGEQYF